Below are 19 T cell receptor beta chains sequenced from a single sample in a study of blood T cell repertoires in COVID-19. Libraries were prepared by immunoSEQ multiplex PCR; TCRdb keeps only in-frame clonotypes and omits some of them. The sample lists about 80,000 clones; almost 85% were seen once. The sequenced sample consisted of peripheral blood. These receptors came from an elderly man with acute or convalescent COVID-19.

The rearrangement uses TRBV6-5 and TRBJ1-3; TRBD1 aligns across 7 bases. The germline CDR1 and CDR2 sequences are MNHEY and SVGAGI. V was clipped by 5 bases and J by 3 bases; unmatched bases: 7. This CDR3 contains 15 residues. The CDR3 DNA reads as TGTGCCAGCAGTCTAACCCGGGACAGTGGAAACACCATATATTTT. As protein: CASSLTRDSGNTIYF.

CDR3 DNA: TGTGCCAGCAGTGTTCAAGATACGCAGTATTTT. It encodes CASSVQDTQYF. This chain uses TRBV2 with TRBJ2-3; D remains unclear. Germline loops: CDR1 SNHLY, CDR2 FYNNEI. With 4 bases removed from V and 5 bases from J, the gap between germline ends came to 4 bases. This CDR3 has 11 residues.

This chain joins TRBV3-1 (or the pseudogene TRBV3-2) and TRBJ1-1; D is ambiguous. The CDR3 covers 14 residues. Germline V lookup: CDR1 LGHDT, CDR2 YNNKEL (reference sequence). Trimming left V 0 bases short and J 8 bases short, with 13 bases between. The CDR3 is CASSQEGGAGEAFF. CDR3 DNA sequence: TGTGCCAGCAGCCAAGAAGGAGGCGCAGGAGAAGCTTTCTTT.

The CDR3: CASRGQGGWAPLHF. The CDR3 DNA reads TGTGCCAGCAGAGGACAGGGAGGATGGGCACCCCTCCACTTT. This chain joins TRBV2 and TRBJ1-6; 8 nucleotides match TRBD1. V was clipped by 6 bases and J by 11 bases; unmatched bases: 9. There are 14 residues in the CDR3. Germline V gene sequence: CDR1 SNHLY, CDR2 FYNNEI.

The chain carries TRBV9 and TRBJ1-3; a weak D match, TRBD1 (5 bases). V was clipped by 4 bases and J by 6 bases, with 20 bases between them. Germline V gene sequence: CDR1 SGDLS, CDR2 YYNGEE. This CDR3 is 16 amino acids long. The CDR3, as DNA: TGTGCCAGCAGCTCCCCGACAGAGCACATTGAAAACACCATATATTTT. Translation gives CASSSPTEHIENTIYF.

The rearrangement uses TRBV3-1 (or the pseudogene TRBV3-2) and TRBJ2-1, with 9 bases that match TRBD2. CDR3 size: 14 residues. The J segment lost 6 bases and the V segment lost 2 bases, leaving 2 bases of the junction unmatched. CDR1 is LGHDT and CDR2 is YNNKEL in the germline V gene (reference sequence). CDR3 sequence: CASSQMTSGNEQFF. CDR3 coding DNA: TGTGCCAGCAGCCAAATGACTAGCGGCAATGAGCAGTTCTTC.

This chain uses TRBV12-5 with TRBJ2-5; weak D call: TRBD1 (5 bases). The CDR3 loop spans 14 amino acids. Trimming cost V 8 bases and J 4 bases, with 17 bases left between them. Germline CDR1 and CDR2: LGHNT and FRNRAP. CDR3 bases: TGTGCTAGTAACCGTGGGGCGTTCCCAGAGACCCAGTACTTC. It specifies CASNRGAFPETQYF. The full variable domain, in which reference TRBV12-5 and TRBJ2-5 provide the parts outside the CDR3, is DARVTQTPRHKVTEMGQEVTMRCQPILGHNTVFWYRQTMMQGLELLAYFRNRAPLDDSGMPKDRFSAEMPDATLATLKIQPSEPRDSAVYFCASNRGAFPETQYFGPGTRLLVL.

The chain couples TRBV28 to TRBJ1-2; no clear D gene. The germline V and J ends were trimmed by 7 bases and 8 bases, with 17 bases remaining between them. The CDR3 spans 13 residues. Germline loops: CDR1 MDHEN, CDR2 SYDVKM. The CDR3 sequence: CASTQQASGGYTF. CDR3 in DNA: TGTGCCAGCACTCAGCAAGCTAGTGGCGGCTACACCTTC.

The DNA for the CDR3 is TGTGCCAGCAGTTTTCGAACAGGTTTCTCCTACGAGCAGTACTTC. It encodes CASSFRTGFSYEQYF. V usage is TRBV6-6 and J usage is TRBJ2-7, with D possibly matching TRBD1 (5 bases). The germline gives CDR1 MNHNY, CDR2 SVGAGI (reference sequence). The length of the CDR3 is 15 residues. The germline V and J ends were trimmed by 4 bases and 0 bases, with 13 bases remaining between them.

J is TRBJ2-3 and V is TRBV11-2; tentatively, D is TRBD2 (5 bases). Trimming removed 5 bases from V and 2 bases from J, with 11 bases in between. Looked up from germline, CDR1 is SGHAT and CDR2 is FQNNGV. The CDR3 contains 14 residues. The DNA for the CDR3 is TGTGCCAGCAGCACGGGGTCTTTCACAGATACGCAGTATTTT. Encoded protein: CASSTGSFTDTQYF.

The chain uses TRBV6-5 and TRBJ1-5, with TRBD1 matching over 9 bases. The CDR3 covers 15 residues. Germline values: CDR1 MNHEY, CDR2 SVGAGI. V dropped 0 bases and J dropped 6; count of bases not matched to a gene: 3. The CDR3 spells CASSYSRTGAQPQHF. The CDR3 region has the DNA TGTGCCAGCAGTTACTCTCGGACAGGGGCTCAGCCCCAGCATTTT.

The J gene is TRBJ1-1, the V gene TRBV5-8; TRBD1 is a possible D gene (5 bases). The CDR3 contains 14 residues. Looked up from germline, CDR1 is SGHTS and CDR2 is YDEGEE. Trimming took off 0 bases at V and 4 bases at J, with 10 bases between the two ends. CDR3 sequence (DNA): TGTGCCAGCAGCTTGGAGGGGTTGCTCACTGAAGCTTTCTTT. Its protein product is CASSLEGLLTEAFF.

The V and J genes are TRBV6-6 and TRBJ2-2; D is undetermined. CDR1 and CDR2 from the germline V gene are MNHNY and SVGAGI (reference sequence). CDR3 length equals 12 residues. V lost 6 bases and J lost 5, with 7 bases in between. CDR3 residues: CASSKLTGELFF. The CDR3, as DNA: TGTGCCAGCAGCAAACTTACCGGGGAGCTGTTTTTT.

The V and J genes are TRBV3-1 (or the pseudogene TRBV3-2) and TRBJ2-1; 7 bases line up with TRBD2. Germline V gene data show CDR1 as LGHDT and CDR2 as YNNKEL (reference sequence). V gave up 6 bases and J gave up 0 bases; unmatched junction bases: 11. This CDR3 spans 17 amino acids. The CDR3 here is CASSPRPLADSYNEQFF. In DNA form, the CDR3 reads TGTGCCAGCAGTCCGAGGCCGCTAGCGGACTCCTACAATGAGCAGTTCTTC.

The CDR3 DNA sequence: TGTGCCAGCAGCGCCGGACAGCGGAGAACAAACACTGAAGCTTTCTTT. Its translation: CASSAGQRRTNTEAFF. The chain recombines TRBV9 with TRBJ1-1; the D gene is possibly TRBD1 (6 bases). Germline V gives CDR1 SGDLS, CDR2 YYNGEE. The CDR3 loop spans 16 amino acids. Trimming took 3 bases from V and 2 from J, leaving 17 bases between them.

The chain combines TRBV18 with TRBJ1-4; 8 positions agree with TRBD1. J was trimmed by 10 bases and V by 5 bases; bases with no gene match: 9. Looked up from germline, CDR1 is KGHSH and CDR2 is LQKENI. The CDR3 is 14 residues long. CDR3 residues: CASSTSGGEGKLFF. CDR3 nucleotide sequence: TGTGCCAGCTCAACGTCAGGGGGCGAGGGAAAACTGTTTTTT.

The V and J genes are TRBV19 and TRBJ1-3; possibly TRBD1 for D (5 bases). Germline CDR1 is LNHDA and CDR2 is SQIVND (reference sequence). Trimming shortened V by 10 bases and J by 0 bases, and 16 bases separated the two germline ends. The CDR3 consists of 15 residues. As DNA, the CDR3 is TGTGCCACCATGAGTCCGGGGGTCTCTGGAAACACCATATATTTT. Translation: CATMSPGVSGNTIYF.

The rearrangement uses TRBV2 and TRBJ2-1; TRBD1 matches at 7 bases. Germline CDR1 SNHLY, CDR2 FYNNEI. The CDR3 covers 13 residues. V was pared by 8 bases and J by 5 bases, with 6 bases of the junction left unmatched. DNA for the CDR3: TGTGCCAGCCAGAGGGGACAGAACAATGAGCAGTTCTTC. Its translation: CASQRGQNNEQFF. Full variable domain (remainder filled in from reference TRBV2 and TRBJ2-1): EPEVTQTPSHQVTQMGQEVILRCVPISNHLYFYWYRQILGQKVEFLVSFYNNEISEKSEIFDDQFSVERPDGSNFTLKIRSTKLEDSAMYFCASQRGQNNEQFFGPGTRLTVL.

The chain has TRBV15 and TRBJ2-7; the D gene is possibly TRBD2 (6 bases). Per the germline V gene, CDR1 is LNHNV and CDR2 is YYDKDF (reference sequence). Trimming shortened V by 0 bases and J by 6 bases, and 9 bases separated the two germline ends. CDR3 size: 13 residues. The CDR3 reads CATSRDLGGEQYF. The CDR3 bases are TGTGCCACCAGCAGAGATTTGGGGGGCGAGCAGTACTTC.